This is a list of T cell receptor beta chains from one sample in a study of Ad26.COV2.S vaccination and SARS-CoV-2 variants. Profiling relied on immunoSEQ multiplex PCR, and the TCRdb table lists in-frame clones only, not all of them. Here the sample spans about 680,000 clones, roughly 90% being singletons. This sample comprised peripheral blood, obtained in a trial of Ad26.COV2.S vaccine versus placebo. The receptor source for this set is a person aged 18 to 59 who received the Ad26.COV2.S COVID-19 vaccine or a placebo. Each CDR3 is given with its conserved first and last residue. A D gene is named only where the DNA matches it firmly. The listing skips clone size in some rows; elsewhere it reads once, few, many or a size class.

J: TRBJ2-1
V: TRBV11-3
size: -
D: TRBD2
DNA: TGTGCCAGCAGCTTAGGCGGGAGGGCCTTGAATGAGCAGTTCTTC
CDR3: CASSLGGRALNEQFF

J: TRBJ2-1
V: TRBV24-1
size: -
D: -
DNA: TGTGCCACCGGGACTCCCTACAATGAGCAGTTCTTC
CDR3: CATGTPYNEQFF

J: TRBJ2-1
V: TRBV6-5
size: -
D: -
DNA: TGTGCCAGCAGTACCGAATTTCGAAGGAATGAGCAGTTCTTC
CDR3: CASSTEFRRNEQFF

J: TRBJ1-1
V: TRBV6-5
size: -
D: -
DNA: TGTGCCAGCAGTTACTCCGGGCCCCGGACTGAAGCTTTCTTT
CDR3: CASSYSGPRTEAFF

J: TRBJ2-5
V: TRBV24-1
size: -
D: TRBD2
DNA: TGTGCCACCAGTGACCCTAGCGGGGGAGGAGAGACCCAGTACTTC
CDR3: CATSDPSGGGETQYF

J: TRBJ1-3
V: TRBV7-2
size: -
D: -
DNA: TGTGCCAGCAGCTTGGGGGAACTGGCGGCTGGAAACACCATATATTTT
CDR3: CASSLGELAAGNTIYF

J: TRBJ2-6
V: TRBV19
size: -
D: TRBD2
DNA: TGTGCCAGTAGGTCGGGGGGGGCCGGGGCCAACGTCCTGACTTTC
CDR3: CASRSGGAGANVLTF

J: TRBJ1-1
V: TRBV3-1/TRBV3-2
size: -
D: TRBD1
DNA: TGTGCCAGCAGCCAGCTACCGGGACAGGGGATGAACACTGAAGCTTTCTTT
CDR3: CASSQLPGQGMNTEAFF

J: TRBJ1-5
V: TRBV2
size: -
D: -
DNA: TGTGCCAGCAGTGACTCTGGGCGGAATCAGCCCCAGCATTTT
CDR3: CASSDSGRNQPQHF

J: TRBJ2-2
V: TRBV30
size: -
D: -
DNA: TGTGCCTGGAGTGTACTGGGGCCGGGTGACGGGGAGCTGTTTTTT
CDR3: CAWSVLGPGDGELFF

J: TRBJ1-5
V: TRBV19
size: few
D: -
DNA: TGTGCCAGTAGTGCTGGGATCAATCAGCCCCAGCATTTT
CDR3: CASSAGINQPQHF

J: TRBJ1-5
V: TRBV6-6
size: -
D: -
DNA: TGTGCCAGCAGGCGTGACAGTGTCGGTCAGCCCCAGCATTTT
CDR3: CASRRDSVGQPQHF

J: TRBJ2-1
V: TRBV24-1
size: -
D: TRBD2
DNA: TGTGCCACCAGTGATGGAACTAGCGCTACCTACAATGAGCAGTTCTTC
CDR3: CATSDGTSATYNEQFF

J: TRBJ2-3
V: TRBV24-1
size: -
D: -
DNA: TGTGCCACCAGTGAAGCCGGACCTAACACAGATACGCAGTATTTT
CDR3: CATSEAGPNTDTQYF

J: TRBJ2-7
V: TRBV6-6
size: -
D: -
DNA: TGTGCCAGCAGTTTCGGGCAGAACTCCTACGAGCAGTACTTC
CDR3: CASSFGQNSYEQYF

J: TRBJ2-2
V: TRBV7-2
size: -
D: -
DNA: TGTGCCAGCAGCTTAGGGCCGGCGAACACCGGGGAGCTGTTTTTT
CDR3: CASSLGPANTGELFF

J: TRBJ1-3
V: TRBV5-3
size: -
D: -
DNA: TGTGCCAGAAGCTTGTACTCCCCCGAAGACACCATATATTTT
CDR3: CARSLYSPEDTIYF

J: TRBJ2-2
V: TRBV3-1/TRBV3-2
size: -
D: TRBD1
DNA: TGTGCCAGCAGCTTATGGACAGGGGGTAACACCGGGGAGCTGTTTTTT
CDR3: CASSLWTGGNTGELFF